These 20 T cell receptor beta chains were sequenced from one sample in a study of CD8+ T cells in alopecia areata (dated by TCRdb to the late 2010s). The library was prepared using the immunoSEQ multiplex PCR assay. For TCR sequencing, RNA was extracted from every sample and reverse transcribed into cDNA to serve as template. The table comes from immuneACCESS by way of TCRdb, which keeps in-frame sequences with V and J called. Part of the clones is missing from these tables; in studies checked, under half for an unresolved V gene and the rest for unknown reasons. The sample profile shows about 160,000 clones; roughly 65% of them were found once. Roughly 0.91% of the sample rests with the top ten. The time point label of this sample denotes: more than three weeks on oral tofacitinib. The sample's treatment or condition label, in plain terms: oral pan-JAK inhibitor, 5-10 mg twice daily. This specimen was CD4+ T cells sorted from blood, taken at week 4, from a patient treated with tofacitinib. All receptors derive from a human donor with alopecia areata.

This chain's CDR3 is CASSSDSYGYTF. As DNA, the CDR3 is TGTGCCAGCAGTTCCGACAGCTATGGCTACACCTTC. The chain recombines TRBV27 with TRBJ1-2; TRBD1 is a possible D gene (5 bases). The CDR3 length is 12 residues. Germline loops: CDR1 MNHEY, CDR2 SMNVEV (reference sequence). V shed 4 bases and J shed 4 bases, with 7 bases lying between them.

This chain connects TRBV29-1 to TRBJ2-5; D not certain. The CDR3 sequence is 11 residues long. Deletions cut 7 bases from V and 4 bases from J, with 10 bases between. The germline gives CDR1 SQVTM, CDR2 ANQGSEA. The CDR3 sequence: CSAGIGETQYF. As DNA, the CDR3 is TGCAGCGCCGGTATCGGAGAGACCCAGTACTTC.

The chain has TRBV27 and TRBJ2-6; no reliable D call. V lost 6 bases and J 4 bases, leaving 7 bases between the germline ends. Per the germline V gene, CDR1 is MNHEY and CDR2 is SMNVEV (reference sequence). The CDR3 loop spans 13 amino acids. The CDR3, as DNA: TGTGCCAGCAGACGGTCAGGGGCCAACGTCCTGACTTTC. This codes for CASRRSGANVLTF.

This clone was recorded a few times. In DNA form, the CDR3 reads TGTGCCAGCAGCTTATGGGCGGCTGGGGCCAACGTCCTGACTTTC. The encoded protein is CASSLWAAGANVLTF. The rearrangement joins TRBV7-3 to TRBJ2-6; D unclear. Trimming left V 2 bases short and J 2 bases short, with 7 bases between. Per germline, CDR1 SGHTA and CDR2 FQGTGA. The CDR3 is 15 residues long.

V and J are TRBV29-1 and TRBJ2-3; no reliable D call. The CDR3 length is 15 residues. Trimming stripped 3 bases from V and 2 bases from J, with 15 bases between. Germline V gene sequence: CDR1 SQVTM, CDR2 ANQGSEA. The CDR3 nucleotides read TGCAGCGTTGACCTGGCACCCAGGATCACAGATACGCAGTATTTT. Residues: CSVDLAPRITDTQYF.

The rearrangement uses TRBV30 and TRBJ1-6; D is possibly TRBD1 (6 bases). The CDR3 contains 13 residues. The germline gives CDR1 GTSNPN, CDR2 SVGIG (reference sequence). Trimming cost V 5 bases and J 10 bases, with 15 bases left between them. CDR3 in DNA: TGTGCCTGGCTACAGGGATCGGGATCACCCCTCCACTTT. This translates into CAWLQGSGSPLHF.

Only a few counts were recorded for this clone. CDR3 DNA: TGTGCCACCAGCAGAGGCAATTCACCCCTCCACTTT. Its translation: CATSRGNSPLHF. The V and J genes are TRBV15 and TRBJ1-6; D gene unclear. Between the trimmed V and J ends, which lost 1 base and 7 bases, there was a span of 2 bases. The CDR3 runs 12 residues. Germline V CDR1 and CDR2: LNHNV, YYDKDF (reference sequence).

The chain uses TRBV7-2 and TRBJ2-5; D is possibly TRBD1 or TRBD2 (5 bases each). This CDR3 is 15 amino acids long. The V and J ends lost 5 bases and 7 bases respectively, with 20 bases between them. CDR1 is SGHTA and CDR2 is FQGNSA in the germline V gene. The CDR3 nucleotides read TGTGCCAGCAGCCGCGAGGTGGGGACCCGGGGGACCCAGTACTTC. Its translation: CASSREVGTRGTQYF.

This clone was observed a few times. The V call is TRBV7-2, the J call TRBJ1-6; TRBD1 agrees at 9 bases. Germline V gene data show CDR1 as SGHTA and CDR2 as FQGNSA. V shed 5 bases and J 5 bases; nucleotides not matched to a gene: 1. The CDR3 extends over 14 amino acids. In DNA form, the CDR3 reads TGTGCCAGCAGCCGGACAGGGGATAATTCACCCCTCCACTTT. This sequence encodes CASSRTGDNSPLHF.

This chain links TRBV11-1 with TRBJ1-4, with 7 nucleotides matching TRBD1. Trimming cost V 5 bases and J 7 bases; bases outside gene matches: 7. This CDR3 comprises 14 residues. CDR1 SGHAT and CDR2 FQDESV come from the germline V gene (reference sequence). DNA of the CDR3: TGTGCCAGCAGCGACGACAGGGTCGGTGAAAAACTGTTTTTT. It encodes CASSDDRVGEKLFF.

This chain joins TRBV7-9 and TRBJ1-4, with unresolved D. The CDR3 runs 11 residues. The ends were cut back, 5 bases at V and 7 bases at J, with 5 bases in the middle. Germline V gene data show CDR1 as SEHNR and CDR2 as FQNEAQ (reference sequence). The CDR3 reads CASSQSEKLFF. Written as DNA, the CDR3 is TGTGCCAGCAGCCAGAGTGAAAAACTGTTTTTT.

This clone was observed a few times. The J gene is TRBJ1-2, the V gene TRBV29-1, with 11 bases fitting TRBD1. The CDR3 covers 14 residues. The ends lost 3 bases at V and 6 bases at J; junction bases unmatched: 6. Germline V CDR1 and CDR2: SQVTM, ANQGSEA. The CDR3 protein is CSVDRTGGADGYTF. DNA for the CDR3: TGCAGCGTTGATAGGACAGGGGGCGCGGATGGCTACACCTTC.

This clone turned up a few times. The CDR3 is CATSFQGSGYTF. CDR3 DNA: TGTGCCACCAGCTTTCAGGGATCTGGCTACACCTTC. J is TRBJ1-2 and V is TRBV15; D possibly corresponds to TRBD1 (5 bases). V lost 5 bases and J lost 7, with 11 bases in between. CDR3 size: 12 residues. Germline CDR1 is LNHNV and CDR2 is YYDKDF (reference sequence).

The V gene is TRBV21-1, the J gene TRBJ2-5. TRBV21-1 has pseudogene status. This CDR3 region has 19 residues. This CDR3 is CASRIPGPGSTQYQETQYF. The CDR3 region has the DNA TGTGCCAGCAGGATACCGGGACCAGGGTCCACCCAGTACCAAGAGACCCAGTACTTC.

For this clone: This specimen includes other DNA sequences encoding the same CDR3. This chain links TRBV6-5 with TRBJ2-7; D gene ambiguous. The germline V gene encodes CDR1 MNHEY and CDR2 SVGAGI. V shed 0 bases and J shed 3 bases, with 9 bases lying between them. The CDR3 is made up of 14 amino acids. The CDR3 loop is CASSYSPGLYEQYF. The CDR3 coding sequence is TGTGCCAGCAGTTACTCTCCGGGCCTCTACGAGCAGTACTTC.

In regard to this clone: One end of the junction fails to match germline, which may point to a read error. The genes are TRBV27 and TRBJ2-2; 10 bases fit TRBD2. This CDR3 is built from 18 residues. CDR1 and CDR2 from the germline V gene are MNHEY and SMNVEV (reference sequence). The CDR3 bases are TGTGCCAGCACTTTATGGGGCCCTAGCGGGGGTTCCACCGGGGAGCTGTTTTTT. Residues: CASTLWGPSGGSTGELFF.

CDR3 coding DNA: TGTGCCAGCAGTCCCCGGTACAGGGATAACTATGGCTACACCTTC. This translates into CASSPRYRDNYGYTF. The genes are TRBV6-6 and TRBJ1-2, with D maybe TRBD1 (6 bases). Germline-derived CDR1 and CDR2 are MNHNY and SVGAGI (reference sequence). Trimming pared 5 bases from V and 1 base from J, leaving 14 bases between. There are 15 residues in the CDR3.

This clone has more than one count but fewer than ten. J is TRBJ1-1 and V is TRBV5-1; D might be TRBD1 (5 bases). Deletions cut 0 bases from V and 0 bases from J, with 12 bases between. The CDR3 is 16 amino acids. Germline CDR1 and CDR2: SGHRS and YFSETQ. CDR3 DNA sequence: TGCGCCAGCAGCTTGGACTCGGGACGGATGAACACTGAAGCTTTCTTT. Protein sequence: CASSLDSGRMNTEAFF.

This clone was detected a few times. The chain combines TRBV5-6 with TRBJ1-1, with unresolved D. The germline gives CDR1 SGHDT, CDR2 YYEEEE. Trimming pared 4 bases from V and 0 bases from J, leaving 7 bases between. The CDR3 runs 13 residues. Here the CDR3 reads CASSVRLNTEAFF. CDR3 DNA: TGTGCCAGCAGCGTTCGTTTGAACACTGAAGCTTTCTTT. Full variable domain (remainder filled in from reference TRBV5-6 and TRBJ1-1): DAGVTQSPTHLIKTRGQQVTLRCSPKSGHDTVSWYQQALGQGPQFIFQYYEEEERQRGNFPDRFSGHQFPNYSSELNVNALLLGDSALYLCASSVRLNTEAFFGQGTRLTVV.

The CDR3 reads CANRGVDTQYF. CDR3 in DNA: TGTGCTAACAGGGGTGTAGATACGCAGTATTTT. The chain employs TRBV2 and TRBJ2-3; 7 bases map to TRBD1. The CDR3 sequence is 11 residues long. CDR1 and CDR2 from the germline V gene are SNHLY and FYNNEI.